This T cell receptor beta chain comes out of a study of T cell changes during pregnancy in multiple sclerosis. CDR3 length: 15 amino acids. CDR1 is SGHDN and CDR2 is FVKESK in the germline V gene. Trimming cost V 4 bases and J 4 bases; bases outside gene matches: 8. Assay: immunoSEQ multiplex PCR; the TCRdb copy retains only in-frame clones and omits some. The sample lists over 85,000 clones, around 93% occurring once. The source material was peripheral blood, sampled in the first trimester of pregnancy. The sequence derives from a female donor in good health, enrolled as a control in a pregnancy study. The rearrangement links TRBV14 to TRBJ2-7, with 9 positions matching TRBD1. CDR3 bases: TGTGCCAGCAGCCTTTTTCCGGGACAGGGATACGAGCAGTACTTC. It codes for CASSLFPGQGYEQYF.